These 8 T cell receptor delta chains were sequenced from one sample in a study of gamma-delta T cells after stem cell transplantation. TCRdb fed the RT-PCR reads into CATT to redo clone calling. The data show about 1,400 delta-chain clones, with around 13% seen just once and around 50% held by the top ten. Sequencing was done on a sample of gamma-delta T cells. The receptors shown here come from a human donor. It is not recorded whose cells these are; they may come from a transplant donor.

This clone rates as medium-sized (0.01 to 0.1%). The rearrangement uses TRDV2 and TRDJ1; TRDD3 matches 8 bases. Per the germline V gene, CDR1 is GEAIGNYY and CDR2 is EKD. CDR3 size: 16 residues. V gave up 3 bases and J gave up 0 bases; unmatched junction bases: 8. For the CDR3, the DNA is TGTGCCTGTGACCCCGTACTGGGGGCCTACACCGATAAACTCATCTTT. Translated: CACDPVLGAYTDKLIF.

This clone occurred a few times. The V and J genes are TRDV2 and TRDJ1; 10 nucleotides agree with TRDD3. V was clipped by 3 bases and J by 8 bases; unmatched bases: 8. The CDR3 runs 14 residues. Germline V lookup: CDR1 GEAIGNYY, CDR2 EKD. CDR3 in amino acids: CACDLLGDSNKLIF. Here the CDR3 DNA reads TGTGCCTGTGACTTACTGGGGGATTCCAACAAACTCATCTTT.

This clone was recorded a few times. This may stem from a read error, because a much larger clone lies one nucleotide away. The same CDR3 arises from other DNA sequences in this sample as well. The chain links TRDV2 to TRDJ3; 10 bases align to TRDD3. This CDR3 is built from 18 residues. Germline CDR1 GEAIGNYY, CDR2 EKD. V shed 3 bases and J 0 bases; nucleotides not matched to a gene: 4. The CDR3 nucleotides read TGTGCCTGTGACCTTCTGGGGGATAACTCCTGGGACACCCGACAGATGTTTTTC. It translates to CACDLLGDNSWDTRQMFF.

About this clone: At the DNA level, this CDR3 is encoded by other sequences in the same sample as well. The chain has TRDV2 and TRDJ1, with 11 bases that match TRDD3. Germline CDR1 reads GEAIGNYY; CDR2 reads EKD. With 3 bases clipped from V and 2 bases from J, the junction kept 19 bases outside the gene matches. The length of the CDR3 is 20 residues. The CDR3 loop reads CACDSVDPYWGISGTDKLIF. In DNA, the CDR3 is TGTGCCTGTGACTCCGTTGACCCTTACTGGGGGATAAGTGGGACCGATAAACTCATCTTT.

This clone occurred a few times. The chain combines TRDV3 with TRDJ1; D assignment may be TRDD2 or TRDD3 (7 bases each). Trimming left V 4 bases short and J 1 base short, with 46 bases between. The CDR3 contains 24 residues. Per the germline V gene, CDR1 is TVYSNPD and CDR2 is GDNSRS (reference sequence). The CDR3 loop reads CASGVFGIPTNGIGRGISTDKLIF. The CDR3 DNA is TGTGCCTCGGGGGTGTTTGGCATTCCTACTAACGGTATTGGACGGGGGATTTCCACCGATAAACTCATCTTT.

This chain joins TRDV2 and TRDJ1, with 9 nucleotides matching TRDD3. Germline V gene sequence: CDR1 GEAIGNYY, CDR2 EKD. Losses at the gene ends were 4 bases for V and 0 bases for J; bases not matched to a gene: 17. The CDR3 covers 19 residues. CDR3 region: CACEGSAGGSTLYTDKLIF. DNA for the CDR3: TGTGCCTGTGAGGGTAGTGCTGGGGGATCAACTCTGTACACCGATAAACTCATCTTT.

As to this clone: Translating this DNA gives a protein that differs at residue 18 from the TCRdb one, which belongs to a much larger clone; a read error is likely, and the protein shown is this translation. V and J are TRDV2 and TRDJ3; TRDD3 agrees at 7 bases. The CDR3 is 20 residues long. The germline gives CDR1 GEAIGNYY, CDR2 EKD. The CDR3 nucleotides are TGTGCCTGTGACACCGGTCCCTGGGGGTTGAGCTCCTGGGACACCCGACAGAAGTTTTTC. This codes for CACDTGPWGLSSWDTRQKFF.

This clone occurred a few times. The amino acid sequence in TCRdb belongs to a much larger clone and departs from this DNA's translation at residue 4, likely a sequencing read error; the sequence shown is translated from the DNA. J is TRDJ1 and V is TRDV3; 13 bases fit TRDD3. The V segment lost 0 bases and the J segment 0 bases; nucleotides outside the gene matches: 28. This CDR3 has 24 amino acids. Germline CDR1 and CDR2: TVYSNPD and GDNSRS (reference sequence). The CDR3 sequence is CAFSRKPPLRGLGDTRGNTDKLIF. The CDR3 DNA reads TGTGCCTTTAGTCGGAAACCCCCACTACGGGGACTGGGGGATACGCGGGGGAACACCGATAAACTCATCTTT. The complete variable domain, with remaining parts taken from reference TRDV3 and TRDJ1, reads CDKVTQSSPDQTVASGSEVVLLCTYDTVYSNPDLFWYRIRPDYSFQFVFYGDNSRSEGADFTQGRFSVKHILTQKAFHLVISPVRTEDSATYYCAFSRKPPLRGLGDTRGNTDKLIFGKGTRVTVEP.